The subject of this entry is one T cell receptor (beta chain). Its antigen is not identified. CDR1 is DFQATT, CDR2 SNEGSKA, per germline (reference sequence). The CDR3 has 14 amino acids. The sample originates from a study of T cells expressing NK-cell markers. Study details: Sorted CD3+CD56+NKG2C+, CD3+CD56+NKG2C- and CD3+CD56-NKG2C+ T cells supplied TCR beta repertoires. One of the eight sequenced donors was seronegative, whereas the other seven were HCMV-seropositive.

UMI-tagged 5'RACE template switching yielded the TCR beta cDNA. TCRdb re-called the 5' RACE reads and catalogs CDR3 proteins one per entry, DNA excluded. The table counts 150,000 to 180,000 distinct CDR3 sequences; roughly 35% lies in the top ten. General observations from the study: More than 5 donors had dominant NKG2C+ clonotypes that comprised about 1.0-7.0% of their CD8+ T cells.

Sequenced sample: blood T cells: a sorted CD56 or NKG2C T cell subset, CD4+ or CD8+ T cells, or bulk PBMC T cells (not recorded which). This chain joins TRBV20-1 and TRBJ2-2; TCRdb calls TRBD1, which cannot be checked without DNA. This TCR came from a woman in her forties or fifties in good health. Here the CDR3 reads CSATGTGKTGELFF.